The rows below give T cell receptor beta chains drawn from one sample of a study of T cells after yellow fever vaccination. TCRdb reanalysed the 5' RACE reads using MiXCR and keeps one entry per CDR3 protein. The repertoire has 450,000 to 550,000 distinct CDR3 sequences, about 19% of them found once; the top ten carry around 15%. Sequenced here: PBMCs, sampled 15 days after the yellow fever booster vaccination. The receptors were gathered from a man between 25 and 39 years old who received the YFV17D yellow fever vaccine. CDR3s include the opening cysteine and the closing phenylalanine or tryptophan. A D gene is named only where the DNA matches it firmly. Not all rows give a size; the values are once, few, many and, for expanded clones, a class.

V: TRBV5-1; size: many; J: TRBJ1-3; D: NA; length: 15; CDR3: CASSLAGTTGNTIYF; DNA: TGCGCCAGCAGCTTGGCAGGAACTACTGGAAACACCATATATTTT
V: TRBV15; size: NA; J: TRBJ2-5; D: NA; length: 17; CDR3: CATSSWGLGPTGETQYF; DNA: TGTGCCACCAGCAGTTGGGGATTGGGGCCAACAGGCGAGACCCAGTACTTC
V: TRBV29-1; size: NA; J: TRBJ2-3; D: NA; length: 14; CDR3: CSVLGTGPGDTQYF; DNA: TGCAGCGTACTCGGTACGGGGCCGGGAGATACGCAGTATTTT
V: TRBV7-9; size: NA; J: TRBJ2-2; D: NA; length: 16; CDR3: CASSLEGSSSTGELFF; DNA: TGTGCCAGCAGCTTAGAAGGAAGTAGTAGTACCGGGGAGCTGTTTTTT
V: TRBV23-1; size: NA; J: TRBJ2-7; D: NA; length: 16; CDR3: CASSQSRCLSSYEQYF; DNA: TGCGCCAGCAGTCAATCGCGCTGTCTCAGCTCCTACGAGCAGTACTTC
V: TRBV7-6; size: NA; J: TRBJ2-2; D: TRBD2; length: 14; CDR3: CASSPSAGAGELFF; DNA: TGTGCCAGCAGCCCGTCGGCGGGAGCCGGGGAGCTGTTTTTT
V: TRBV5-1; size: NA; J: TRBJ2-1; D: TRBD2; length: 15; CDR3: CASSFSGSRGNEQFF; DNA: TGCGCCAGCAGCTTTAGCGGGAGTCGGGGCAATGAGCAGTTCTTC
V: TRBV6-2/TRBV6-3; size: many; J: TRBJ2-7; D: NA; length: 16; CDR3: CASLAVRGARIYEQYF; DNA: TGTGCCAGCCTAGCCGTGAGGGGCGCGAGGATCTACGAGCAGTACTTC
V: TRBV10-3; size: few; J: TRBJ2-1; D: TRBD1; length: 13; CDR3: CATTGGADNEQFF; DNA: TGTGCCACAACAGGGGGCGCTGACAATGAGCAGTTCTTC
V: TRBV7-8; size: few; J: TRBJ2-1; D: TRBD2; length: 17; CDR3: CASSPTLLAGDSGEQFF; DNA: TGTGCCAGCAGCCCCACCTTACTAGCGGGAGATTCTGGCGAGCAGTTCTTC
V: TRBV6-2/TRBV6-3; size: NA; J: TRBJ2-5; D: TRBD2; length: 15; CDR3: CASSYSGREGETQYF; DNA: TGTGCCAGCAGTTACTCCGGCAGGGAGGGAGAGACCCAGTACTTC
V: TRBV4-3; size: NA; J: TRBJ2-7; D: TRBD2; length: 17; CDR3: CASSQERSDSGGYEQYF; DNA: TGCGCCAGCAGCCAAGAACGCTCAGATAGCGGGGGGTACGAGCAGTACTTC
V: TRBV12-3/TRBV12-4; size: NA; J: TRBJ2-1; D: NA; length: 12; CDR3: CASSYPQTEQFF; DNA: TGTGCCAGCAGTTACCCCCAAACTGAGCAGTTCTTC
V: TRBV12-3/TRBV12-4; size: NA; J: TRBJ2-7; D: TRBD2; length: 14; CDR3: CASGFRGRPYEQYF; DNA: TGTGCCAGCGGTTTCCGCGGGAGGCCCTACGAGCAGTACTTC
V: TRBV6-1; size: NA; J: TRBJ2-1; D: NA; length: 14; CDR3: CATRGGGSYNEQFF; DNA: TGTGCCACGAGAGGGGGAGGCTCCTACAATGAGCAGTTCTTC
V: TRBV7-9; size: NA; J: TRBJ2-1; D: NA; length: 15; CDR3: CASSLRRRSYNEQFF; DNA: TGTGCCAGCAGCTTACGAAGGAGGTCCTACAATGAGCAGTTCTTC
V: TRBV7-9; size: few; J: TRBJ2-2; D: NA; length: 14; CDR3: CALTGRENTGELFF; DNA: TGTGCCCTAACGGGGCGGGAGAACACCGGGGAGCTGTTTTTT
V: TRBV20-1; size: few; J: TRBJ2-7; D: TRBD2; length: 15; CDR3: CSVAPGTSGSDEQYF; DNA: TGCAGTGTCGCGCCCGGGACTAGCGGGAGCGACGAGCAGTACTTC
V: TRBV4-3; size: NA; J: TRBJ2-2; D: NA; length: 16; CDR3: CASSQETGVNTGELFF; DNA: TGCGCCAGCAGCCAAGAGACGGGAGTGAACACCGGGGAGCTGTTTTTT
V: TRBV6-6; size: few; J: TRBJ2-7; D: NA; length: 13; CDR3: CASSYARGYEQYF; DNA: TGTGCCAGCAGTTACGCTCGGGGCTACGAGCAGTACTTC
V: TRBV25-1; size: NA; J: TRBJ2-4; D: TRBD1; length: 16; CDR3: CATTGGDAVVKNIQYF; DNA: TGTGCCACGACAGGGGGCGATGCCGTAGTTAAAAACATTCAGTACTTC
V: TRBV4-3; size: few; J: TRBJ2-5; D: NA; length: 15; CDR3: CASSPHGSGQETQYF; DNA: TGCGCCAGCAGCCCCCACGGGAGCGGCCAAGAGACCCAGTACTTC
V: TRBV7-2; size: few; J: TRBJ1-1; D: NA; length: 13; CDR3: CASSLAQRIGAFF; DNA: TGTGCCAGCAGCTTAGCTCAGAGGATCGGAGCTTTCTTT
V: TRBV29-1; size: NA; J: TRBJ1-1; D: TRBD1; length: 13; CDR3: CSVDLGGSTEAFF; DNA: TGCAGCGTTGATTTAGGGGGCAGCACTGAAGCTTTCTTT
V: TRBV6-2/TRBV6-3; size: NA; J: TRBJ2-7; D: NA; length: 16; CDR3: CASSYSPGLSSYEQYF; DNA: TGTGCCAGCAGTTACTCACCGGGCCTCAGCTCCTACGAGCAGTACTTC
V: TRBV5-1; size: NA; J: TRBJ2-3; D: NA; length: 14; CDR3: CASSAGGGTDTQYF; DNA: TGCGCCAGCAGCGCTGGCGGCGGCACAGATACGCAGTATTTT
V: TRBV2; size: few; J: TRBJ2-3; D: TRBD1; length: 14; CDR3: CASTWTGGPDTQYF; DNA: TGTGCCAGCACCTGGACAGGGGGGCCAGATACGCAGTATTTT
V: TRBV7-2; size: few; J: TRBJ2-2; D: NA; length: 15; CDR3: CASRSGGQITGELFF; DNA: TGTGCCAGCCGCTCCGGAGGGCAGATCACCGGGGAGCTGTTTTTT
V: TRBV20-1; size: few; J: TRBJ2-1; D: NA; length: 14; CDR3: CSARGGNLNNEQFF; DNA: TGCAGTGCTAGAGGCGGGAACCTAAACAATGAGCAGTTCTTC
V: TRBV15; size: once; J: TRBJ2-7; D: NA; length: 15; CDR3: CATSRGQVGTDEQYF; DNA: TGTGCCACCAGCAGAGGTCAGGTCGGGACCGACGAGCAGTACTTC
V: TRBV20-1; size: NA; J: TRBJ2-3; D: NA; length: 15; CDR3: CSAPSGETSTDTQYF; DNA: TGCAGTGCCCCATCCGGGGAGACAAGCACAGATACGCAGTATTTT
V: TRBV4-3; size: NA; J: TRBJ2-1; D: TRBD2; length: 16; CDR3: CASSQDSLAGENEQFF; DNA: TGCGCCAGCAGCCAAGATAGCCTAGCGGGAGAGAATGAGCAGTTCTTC
V: TRBV12-3/TRBV12-4; size: few; J: TRBJ2-5; D: TRBD2; length: 15; CDR3: CASSLLAGHQETQYF; DNA: TGTGCCAGCAGTTTGCTAGCGGGCCACCAAGAGACCCAGTACTTC
V: TRBV5-1; size: NA; J: TRBJ2-6; D: NA; length: 13; CDR3: CASSLPGANVLTF; DNA: TGCGCCAGCAGCCTCCCCGGGGCCAACGTCCTGACTTTC
V: TRBV7-6; size: NA; J: TRBJ2-1; D: NA; length: 18; CDR3: CASSASWGRESSYNEQFF; DNA: TGTGCCAGCAGCGCCTCGTGGGGGAGAGAGAGCTCCTACAATGAGCAGTTCTTC
V: TRBV29-1; size: NA; J: TRBJ2-7; D: NA; length: 15; CDR3: CSTQRRTPDTYEQYF; DNA: TGCAGCACCCAGCGGCGTACTCCTGATACCTACGAGCAGTACTTC
V: TRBV18; size: few; J: TRBJ2-5; D: NA; length: 15; CDR3: CASSPPGGYSETQYF; DNA: TGTGCCAGCTCACCACCGGGCGGGTACTCGGAGACCCAGTACTTC
V: TRBV11-1; size: NA; J: TRBJ2-5; D: TRBD2; length: 14; CDR3: CASDSRGGKETQYF; DNA: TGTGCCAGCGACTCGAGGGGAGGGAAAGAGACCCAGTACTTC
V: TRBV10-3; size: NA; J: TRBJ2-3; D: TRBD2; length: 15; CDR3: CAIRRTAGGTDTQYF; DNA: TGTGCCATCCGGAGGACAGCGGGGGGCACAGATACGCAGTATTTT
V: TRBV4-3; size: few; J: TRBJ1-1; D: NA; length: 15; CDR3: CASSPGVSIRTEAFF; DNA: TGCGCCAGCAGCCCCGGGGTGAGCATAAGGACTGAAGCTTTCTTT
V: TRBV5-1; size: few; J: TRBJ2-7; D: NA; length: 15; CDR3: CASSLAMGLYYEQYF; DNA: TGCGCCAGCAGCTTGGCTATGGGACTTTACTACGAGCAGTACTTC
V: TRBV5-1; size: NA; J: TRBJ1-6; D: NA; length: 14; CDR3: CASSAGHDNSPLHF; DNA: TGCGCCAGCAGCGCGGGACACGATAATTCACCCCTCCACTTT
V: TRBV5-1; size: few; J: TRBJ1-1; D: NA; length: 16; CDR3: CASSDHPGVRGTEAFF; DNA: TGCGCCAGCAGCGACCATCCTGGGGTAAGGGGCACTGAAGCTTTCTTT
V: TRBV7-2; size: NA; J: TRBJ2-7; D: TRBD2; length: 14; CDR3: CASSSGTTFYEQYF; DNA: TGTGCCAGCAGCTCCGGGACTACCTTCTACGAGCAGTACTTC
V: TRBV7-2; size: few; J: TRBJ2-3; D: TRBD1; length: 16; CDR3: CASSLARDRVGDTQYF; DNA: TGTGCCAGCAGCTTAGCTCGGGACAGAGTCGGTGATACGCAGTATTTT